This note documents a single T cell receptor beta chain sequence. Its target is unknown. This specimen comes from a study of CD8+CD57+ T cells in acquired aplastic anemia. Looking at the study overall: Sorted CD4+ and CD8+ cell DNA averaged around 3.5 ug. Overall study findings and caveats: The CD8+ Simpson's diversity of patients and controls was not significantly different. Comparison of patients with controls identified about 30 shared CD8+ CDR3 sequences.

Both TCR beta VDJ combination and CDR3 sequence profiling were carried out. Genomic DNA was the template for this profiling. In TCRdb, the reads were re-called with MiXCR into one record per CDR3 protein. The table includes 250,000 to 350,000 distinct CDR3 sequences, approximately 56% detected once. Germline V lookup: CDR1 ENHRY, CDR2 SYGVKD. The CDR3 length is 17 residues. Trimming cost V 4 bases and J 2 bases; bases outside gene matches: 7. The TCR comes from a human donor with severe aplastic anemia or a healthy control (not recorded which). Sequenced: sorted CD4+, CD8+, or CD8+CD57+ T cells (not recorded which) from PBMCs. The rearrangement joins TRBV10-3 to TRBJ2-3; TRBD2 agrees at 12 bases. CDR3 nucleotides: TGTGCCATCAGTGGGCCTAGCGGGGGGGGATACACAGATACGCAGTATTTT. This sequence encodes CAISGPSGGGYTDTQYF.